This T cell receptor (beta chain) was profiled in a study of blood T cells in healthy people across ages. The overall study: About one barcoded beta molecule per two T cells came from capture by template switching.

PCR was performed a second time for roughly 7 to 11 cycles using a sample-barcoded 5' primer and a J-beta primer mix. Every single cDNA molecule received a tag from a template-switch adaptor with 12 random nucleotides. TCRdb used MiXCR to reprocess the 5' RACE reads, holding one entry per CDR3 protein. Of approximately 940,000 distinct CDR3 sequences in the sample, roughly 43% were seen once. In its sample, this clonotype was seen once. Its antigen is unknown. Study-wide results and limits: Roughly linear declines in TCR beta diversity per million T cells occurred with age.

CDR3 size: 13 residues. Trimming pared 1 base from V and 5 bases from J, leaving 8 bases between. From germline, CDR1 is LGHNT and CDR2 FRNRAP. This receptor was taken from a man aged 30 to 45 in good health. Sequences were obtained from blood. This chain connects TRBV12-5 to TRBJ2-5; D is undetermined. The CDR3 nucleotides are TGTGCTAGTGGTTTGGACGGCTTTGAGACCCAGTACTTC. It specifies CASGLDGFETQYF.